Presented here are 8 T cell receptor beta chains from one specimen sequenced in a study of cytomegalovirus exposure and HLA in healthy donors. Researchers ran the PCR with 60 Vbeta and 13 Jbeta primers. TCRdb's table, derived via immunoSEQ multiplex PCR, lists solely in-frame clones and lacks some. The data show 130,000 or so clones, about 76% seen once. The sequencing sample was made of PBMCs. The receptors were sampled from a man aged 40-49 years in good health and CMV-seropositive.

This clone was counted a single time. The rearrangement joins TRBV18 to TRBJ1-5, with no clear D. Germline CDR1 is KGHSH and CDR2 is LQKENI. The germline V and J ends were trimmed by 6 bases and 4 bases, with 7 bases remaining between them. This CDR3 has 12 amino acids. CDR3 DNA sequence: TGTGCCAGCTCCGACAATAATCAGCCCCAGCATTTT. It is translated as CASSDNNQPQHF.

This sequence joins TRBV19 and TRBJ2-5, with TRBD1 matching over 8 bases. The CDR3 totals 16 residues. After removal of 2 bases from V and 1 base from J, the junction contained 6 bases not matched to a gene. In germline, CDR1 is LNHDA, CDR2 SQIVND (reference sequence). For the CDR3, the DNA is TGTGCCAGTAGTATATCCGGACAGGGAGCCCAAGAGACCCAGTACTTC. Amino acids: CASSISGQGAQETQYF.

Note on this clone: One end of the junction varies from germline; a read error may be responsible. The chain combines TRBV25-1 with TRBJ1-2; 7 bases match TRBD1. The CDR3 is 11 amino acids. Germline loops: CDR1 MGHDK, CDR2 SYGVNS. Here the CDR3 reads CASSDPRGTVF. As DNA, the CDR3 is TGTGCCAGCAGTGACCCTAGAGGGACAGTCTTC.

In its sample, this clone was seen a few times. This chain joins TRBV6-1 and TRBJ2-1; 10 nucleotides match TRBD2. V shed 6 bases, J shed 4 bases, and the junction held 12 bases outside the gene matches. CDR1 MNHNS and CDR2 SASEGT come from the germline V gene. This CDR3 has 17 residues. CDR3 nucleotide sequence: TGTGCCAGCAGCGAATCACTCGGACTAGCGGCATACAATGAGCAGTTCTTC. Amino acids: CASSESLGLAAYNEQFF.

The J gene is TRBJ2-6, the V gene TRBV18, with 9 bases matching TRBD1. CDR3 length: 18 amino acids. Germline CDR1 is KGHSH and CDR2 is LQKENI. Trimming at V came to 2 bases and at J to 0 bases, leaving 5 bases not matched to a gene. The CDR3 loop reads CASSPGQGISSGANVLTF. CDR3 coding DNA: TGTGCCAGCTCACCAGGACAGGGGATAAGCTCTGGGGCCAACGTCCTGACTTTC.

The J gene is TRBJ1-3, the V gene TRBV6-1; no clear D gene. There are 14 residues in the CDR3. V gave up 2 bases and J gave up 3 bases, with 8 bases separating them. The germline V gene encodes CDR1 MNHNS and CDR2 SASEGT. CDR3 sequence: CASSERGGGNTIYF. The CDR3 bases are TGTGCCAGCAGTGAACGGGGAGGTGGAAACACCATATATTTT.

Here the CDR3 reads CAGWTGLNTEAFF. The CDR3 region has the DNA TGTGCCGGATGGACAGGGTTGAACACTGAAGCTTTCTTT. This chain uses TRBV2 with TRBJ1-1; 8 bases match TRBD1. The CDR3 extends over 13 amino acids. Germline loops: CDR1 SNHLY, CDR2 FYNNEI. The trim removed 11 bases at V and 0 bases at J, leaving 5 bases unmatched.

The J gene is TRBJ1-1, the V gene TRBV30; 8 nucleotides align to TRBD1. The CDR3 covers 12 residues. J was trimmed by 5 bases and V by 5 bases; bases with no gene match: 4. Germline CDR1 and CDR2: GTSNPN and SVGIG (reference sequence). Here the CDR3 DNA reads TGTGCCTGGGGACAGGGACAAACTGAAGCTTTCTTT. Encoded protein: CAWGQGQTEAFF.